This T cell receptor (beta chain) was sequenced during a study of blood T cell repertoires in COVID-19. TCRdb's copy holds only in-frame clones and misses some; the assay was immunoSEQ multiplex PCR. The table shows roughly 290,000 clones, with about 85% occurring only once. Per the germline V gene, CDR1 is MNHNS and CDR2 is SASEGT. Trimming took off 3 bases at V and 2 bases at J, with 19 bases between the two ends. The CDR3 contains 17 residues. Sequenced input: peripheral blood. The V call is TRBV6-1, the J call TRBJ2-5, with D possibly TRBD2 on 6 matching bases. This TCR came from a human donor with COVID-19, enrolled during active disease. The donor label of this sample is uncertain. CDR3 sequence (DNA): TGTGCCAGCAGTGATCCCAGGGAGGCAGCCACACAAGAGACCCAGTACTTC. Residues: CASSDPREAATQETQYF.